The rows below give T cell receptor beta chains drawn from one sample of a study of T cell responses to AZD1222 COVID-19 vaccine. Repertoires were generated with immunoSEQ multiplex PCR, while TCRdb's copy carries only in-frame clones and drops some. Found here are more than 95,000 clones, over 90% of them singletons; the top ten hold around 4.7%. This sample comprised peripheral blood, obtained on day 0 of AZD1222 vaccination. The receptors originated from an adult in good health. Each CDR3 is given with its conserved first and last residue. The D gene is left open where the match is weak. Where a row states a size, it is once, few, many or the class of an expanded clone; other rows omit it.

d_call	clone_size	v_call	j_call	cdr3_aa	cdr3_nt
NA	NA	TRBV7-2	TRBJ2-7	CASSWGDITYEQYF	TGTGCCAGCAGCTGGGGTGACATCACCTACGAGCAGTACTTC
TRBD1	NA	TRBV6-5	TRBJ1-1	CASSKGAGFEAFF	TGTGCCAGCAGTAAGGGGGCCGGATTTGAAGCTTTCTTT
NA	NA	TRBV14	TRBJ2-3	CASSQYGRDTQYF	TGTGCCAGCAGCCAATACGGCCGGGATACGCAGTATTTT
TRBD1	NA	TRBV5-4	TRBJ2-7	CASSPTSTGGSYEQYF	TGTGCCAGCAGCCCTACATCGACAGGGGGCTCCTACGAGCAGTACTTC
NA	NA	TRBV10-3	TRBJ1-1	CAISESRGNTEAFF	TGTGCCATCAGTGAGTCTCGAGGGAACACTGAAGCTTTCTTT
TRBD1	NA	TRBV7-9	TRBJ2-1	CASSSSGTANLGEQFF	TGTGCCAGCAGCTCCTCCGGGACAGCTAATTTGGGTGAGCAGTTCTTC
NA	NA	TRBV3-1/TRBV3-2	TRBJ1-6	CASSPHRDSPLHF	TGTGCCAGCAGCCCCCATCGGGATTCACCCCTCCACTTT
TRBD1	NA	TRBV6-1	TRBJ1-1	CASSEAWTGLYGTEAFF	TGTGCCAGCAGTGAAGCATGGACAGGGCTATATGGGACTGAAGCTTTCTTT
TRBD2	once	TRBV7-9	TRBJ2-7	CASSLSGAGVYEQYF	TGTGCCAGCAGCTTATCTGGAGCGGGGGTATACGAGCAGTACTTC
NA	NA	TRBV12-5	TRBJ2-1	CASGPDEGGAPNEQFF	TGTGCTAGTGGCCCCGATGAGGGGGGCGCCCCGAATGAGCAGTTCTTC
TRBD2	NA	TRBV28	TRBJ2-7	CASIGGAASGSVYEQYF	TGTGCCAGCATTGGAGGGGCCGCTAGCGGGAGCGTCTACGAGCAGTACTTC
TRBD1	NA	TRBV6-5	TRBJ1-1	CAILPSTGLDRTFF	TGTGCCATCCTTCCTTCGACAGGGTTGGATCGGACTTTCTTT
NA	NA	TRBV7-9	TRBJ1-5	CASSPRRVGANQPQHF	TGTGCCAGCAGCCCTAGAAGAGTGGGGGCCAATCAGCCCCAGCATTTT
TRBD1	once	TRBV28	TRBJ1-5	CASRFMHGTVRNQPQHF	TGTGCCAGCAGATTTATGCACGGGACAGTTCGGAATCAGCCCCAGCATTTT
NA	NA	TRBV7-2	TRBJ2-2	CASSARQNTGELFF	TGTGCCAGCAGCGCCAGACAGAACACCGGGGAGCTGTTTTTT
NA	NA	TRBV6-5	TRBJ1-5	CASRGRWDQPQHF	TGTGCCAGCAGAGGCAGGTGGGATCAGCCCCAGCATTTT
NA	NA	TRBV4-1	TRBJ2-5	CASSSLANQETQYF	TGCGCCAGCAGCTCTCTAGCCAACCAAGAGACCCAGTACTTC
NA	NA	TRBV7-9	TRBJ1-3	CASSLGMIGNTIYF	TGTGCCAGCAGTCTGGGGATGATCGGAAACACCATATATTTT
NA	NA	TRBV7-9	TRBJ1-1	CASSFSPANTEAFF	TGTGCCAGCAGCTTCTCCCCAGCGAACACTGAAGCTTTCTTT
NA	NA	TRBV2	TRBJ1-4	CASRALGGGTNEKLFF	TGTGCCAGCAGGGCACTAGGGGGAGGCACTAATGAAAAACTGTTTTTT
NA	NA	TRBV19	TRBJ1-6	CASSIGWDSPLHF	TGTGCCAGTAGTATAGGGTGGGATTCACCCCTCCACTTT
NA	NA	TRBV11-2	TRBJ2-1	CASSLDQASPPNEQFF	TGTGCCAGCAGCTTAGATCAGGCTTCCCCCCCCAATGAGCAGTTCTTC
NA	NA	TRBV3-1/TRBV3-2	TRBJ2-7	CASSQTWTASYEQYF	TGTGCCAGCAGCCAAACCTGGACAGCGTCCTACGAGCAGTACTTC
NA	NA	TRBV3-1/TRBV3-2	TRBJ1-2	CASSLRPMDSHGYTF	TGTGCCAGCAGCCTACGACCGATGGACAGTCATGGCTACACCTTC
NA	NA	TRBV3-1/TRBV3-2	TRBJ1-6	CASSPNRQSPLHF	TGTGCCAGCAGCCCCAATAGACAATCACCCCTCCACTTT
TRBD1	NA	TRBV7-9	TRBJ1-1	CASSAQGALNTEAFF	TGTGCCAGCAGCGCACAGGGGGCCTTGAACACTGAAGCTTTCTTT
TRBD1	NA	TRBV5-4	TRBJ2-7	CASSLQGVTAYEQYF	TGTGCCAGCAGCTTGCAGGGGGTCACGGCCTACGAGCAGTACTTC
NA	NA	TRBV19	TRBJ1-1	CASRYTGGTEAFF	TGTGCCAGCCGCTATACGGGGGGAACTGAAGCTTTCTTT
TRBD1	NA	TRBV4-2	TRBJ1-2	CASSHDGQGEVYGYTF	TGTGCCAGCAGCCACGACGGACAGGGAGAGGTCTATGGCTACACCTTC
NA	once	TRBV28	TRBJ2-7	CASAGLKKQYF	TGTGCCAGCGCCGGGTTGAAGAAGCAGTACTTC
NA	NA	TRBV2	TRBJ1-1	CASGAPYTEAFF	TGTGCCAGCGGGGCCCCTTACACTGAAGCTTTCTTT
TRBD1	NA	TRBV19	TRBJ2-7	CASSGTGGYEQYF	TGTGCCAGTAGTGGGACAGGGGGCTACGAGCAGTACTTC
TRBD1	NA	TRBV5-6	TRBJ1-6	CASSGTDLNSPLHF	TGTGCCAGCAGCGGGACAGACCTAAATTCACCCCTCCACTTT
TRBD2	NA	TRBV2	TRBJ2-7	CASRAMTSGTYEQYF	TGTGCCAGCAGAGCCATGACTAGCGGGACCTACGAGCAGTACTTC
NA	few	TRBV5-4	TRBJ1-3	CASSLDSHSGNTIYF	TGTGCCAGCAGCTTGGACAGTCACTCTGGAAACACCATATATTTT
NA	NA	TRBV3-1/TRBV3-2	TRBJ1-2	CASSLSRSSYGYTF	TGTGCCAGCAGCCTCAGCCGAAGCAGCTATGGCTACACCTTC
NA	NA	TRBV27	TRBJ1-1	CASSLRENTEAFF	TGTGCCAGCAGTTTACGGGAGAACACTGAAGCTTTCTTT
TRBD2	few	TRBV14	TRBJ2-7	CASSQDYVGTSGWRSYEQYF	TGTGCCAGCAGCCAAGATTACGTGGGGACTAGCGGGTGGCGATCCTACGAGCAGTACTTC
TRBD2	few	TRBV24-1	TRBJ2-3	CATSDQRGGTDTQYF	TGTGCCACCAGTGATCAGCGGGGGGGCACAGATACGCAGTATTTT
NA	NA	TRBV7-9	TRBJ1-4	CASSFGAGSNNEKLFF	TGTGCCAGCAGCTTTGGGGCAGGCAGCAATAATGAAAAACTGTTTTTT
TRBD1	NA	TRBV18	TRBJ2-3	CASSPLRRTGQESSDTQYF	TGTGCCAGCTCACCCCTGAGAAGAACGGGACAGGAAAGTTCAGATACGCAGTATTTT
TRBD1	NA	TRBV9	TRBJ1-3	CASNLDRQAPSGNTIYF	TGTGCCAGCAATCTGGACAGGCAGGCGCCCTCTGGAAACACCATATATTTT
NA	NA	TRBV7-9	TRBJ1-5	CASSLGTAYNQPQHF	TGTGCCAGCAGCTTAGGAACAGCTTACAATCAGCCCCAGCATTTT
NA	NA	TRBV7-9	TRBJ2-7	CASSLPRSDEQYF	TGTGCCAGCAGCTTACCCAGGTCCGACGAGCAGTACTTC
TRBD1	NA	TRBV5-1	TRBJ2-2	CASSLPGTVTGELFF	TGCGCCAGCAGCTTACCCGGGACAGTAACCGGGGAGCTGTTTTTT
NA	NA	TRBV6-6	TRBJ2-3	CASSYRGGTTDTQYF	TGTGCCAGCAGTTACCGTGGGGGGACCACAGATACGCAGTATTTT
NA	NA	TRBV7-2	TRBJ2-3	CASSPQGKGGRAPDF	TGTGCCAGCAGCCCACAGGGGAAGGGTGGGAGGGCCCCGGATTTT
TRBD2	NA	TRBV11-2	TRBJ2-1	CASSLVLAGDSEQFF	TGTGCCAGCAGCTTAGTCCTAGCGGGAGATTCTGAGCAGTTCTTC
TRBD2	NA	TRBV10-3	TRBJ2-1	CAITLTSERNEQFF	TGTGCCATCACTCTCACTAGCGAGAGGAATGAGCAGTTCTTC
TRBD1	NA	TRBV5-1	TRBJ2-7	CASSLRDRVSEQYF	TGCGCCAGCAGCTTAAGGGACAGGGTTTCCGAGCAGTACTTC
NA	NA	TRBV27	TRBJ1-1	CASRGGTWQQAFF	TGTGCCAGCAGGGGCGGGACATGGCAGCAAGCTTTCTTT
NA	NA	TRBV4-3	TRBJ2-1	CASSQVFSGTYNEQFF	TGCGCCAGCAGCCAAGTCTTTAGCGGCACCTACAATGAGCAGTTCTTC
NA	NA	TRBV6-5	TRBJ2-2	CASSGAGDNTGELFF	TGTGCCAGCAGCGGAGCAGGGGACAACACCGGGGAGCTGTTTTTT
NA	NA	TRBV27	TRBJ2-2	CASSIDRSNTGELFF	TGTGCCAGCAGTATCGACAGGTCGAACACCGGGGAGCTGTTTTTT
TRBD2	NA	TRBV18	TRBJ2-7	CASSPGTSGEQYF	TGTGCCAGCTCACCTGGGACTAGCGGTGAGCAGTACTTC
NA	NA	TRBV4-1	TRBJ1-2	CASSQARYGNNYGYTF	TGCGCCAGCAGCCAAGCCCGTTATGGAAACAACTATGGCTACACCTTC
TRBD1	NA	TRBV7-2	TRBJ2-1	CASRSDRGSYNEQFF	TGTGCCAGCAGATCCGACAGGGGTTCCTACAATGAGCAGTTCTTC
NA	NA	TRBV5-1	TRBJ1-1	CASSRFGNTEAFF	TGCGCCAGCAGCAGGTTCGGGAACACTGAAGCTTTCTTT
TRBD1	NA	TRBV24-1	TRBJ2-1	CATSDTGAEDNEQFF	TGTGCCACCAGTGATACAGGGGCTGAGGACAATGAGCAGTTCTTC